Below are 23 T cell receptor beta chains sequenced from a single sample in a study of cytomegalovirus exposure and HLA in healthy donors. Use of 60 Vbeta and 13 Jbeta primers characterized the PCR. The protocol was immunoSEQ multiplex PCR, while the TCRdb copy is restricted to in-frame clones and leaves out a portion. The table includes approximately 140,000 clones, roughly 80% detected once. Sequenced: PBMCs. All receptors derive from a man between 35 and 55 years old in good health and CMV-seropositive.

This chain joins TRBV2 and TRBJ2-2; D ambiguous. CDR1 and CDR2 from the germline V gene are SNHLY and FYNNEI. The CDR3 consists of 14 residues. V lost 8 bases, J lost 1 base, and 11 bases lay in between. The CDR3 reads CASLFGENTGELFF. CDR3 sequence (DNA): TGTGCCAGCCTGTTCGGAGAGAACACCGGGGAGCTGTTTTTT.

The chain has TRBV5-1 and TRBJ2-3; TRBD1 is a possible D gene (6 bases). The CDR3 runs 14 residues. Trimming removed 4 bases at V and 6 bases at J, with 15 bases between. CDR1 is SGHRS and CDR2 is YFSETQ in the germline V gene. Here the CDR3 reads CASSPHGRGDTQYF. The CDR3 DNA is TGCGCCAGCAGCCCTCATGGCAGGGGTGATACGCAGTATTTT.

This clone occurred a few times. The chain recombines TRBV5-1 with TRBJ1-2; the match to TRBD1 covers 7 bases. This CDR3 spans 13 amino acids. Germline V CDR1 and CDR2: SGHRS, YFSETQ. Unmatched junction bases numbered 5, after V lost 4 bases and J lost 5 bases. Here the CDR3 DNA reads TGCGCCAGCAGCCTCGGGACAGCTTATGGCTACACCTTC. Translated, it gives CASSLGTAYGYTF.

The rearrangement joins TRBV10-3 to TRBJ2-1, with 13 bases fitting TRBD2. This CDR3 region has 18 residues. The germline V gene encodes CDR1 ENHRY and CDR2 SYGVKD. J gave up 2 bases and V 3 bases, and 7 bases lay outside the gene matches. CDR3 in DNA: TGTGCCATCAGTGACCCGGGACTAGCGGGGTCGGCCTACAATGAGCAGTTCTTC. Its protein is CAISDPGLAGSAYNEQFF.

The chain is built from TRBV5-1 and TRBJ1-3; D not resolved. From germline, CDR1 is SGHRS and CDR2 YFSETQ. The CDR3 is made up of 15 amino acids. The V end was cut by 4 bases, the J end by 0 bases, with 11 bases between. The CDR3, as DNA: TGCGCCAGCAGCGCGCACGAGTTCTCTGGAAACACCATATATTTT. It is translated as CASSAHEFSGNTIYF.

This clone was counted between two and nine times. The CDR3 nucleotides read TGTGCCAGCCACAATGGGGGGCAGCCCCAGCATTTT. Protein sequence: CASHNGGQPQHF. The chain carries TRBV19 and TRBJ1-5; D is possibly TRBD1 (5 bases). The length of the CDR3 is 12 residues. V shed 9 bases and J shed 7 bases, with 13 bases lying between them. Per germline, CDR1 LNHDA and CDR2 SQIVND (reference sequence).

The chain combines TRBV27 with TRBJ1-2; no clear D gene. This CDR3 region has 18 residues. Deletions cut 6 bases from V and 3 bases from J, with 26 bases between. Germline V gene lookup returns CDR1 MNHEY and CDR2 SMNVEV (reference sequence). This chain's CDR3 is CASSPEGRSGPEDYGYTF. CDR3 nucleotide sequence: TGTGCCAGCAGCCCCGAGGGCAGGAGCGGGCCCGAGGACTATGGCTACACCTTC.

The chain combines TRBV30 with TRBJ1-4; D gene uncertain. CDR1 GTSNPN and CDR2 SVGIG come from the germline V gene (reference sequence). V was clipped by 1 base and J by 7 bases, with 10 bases between them. The CDR3 length is 13 residues. The CDR3 here is CAWSARAGEKLFF. The CDR3 coding sequence is TGTGCCTGGAGTGCCCGGGCGGGTGAAAAACTGTTTTTT. The full variable domain, completed using reference TRBV30 and TRBJ1-4, is SQTIHQWPATLVQPVGSPLSLECTVEGTSNPNLYWYRQAAGRGLQLLFYSVGIGQISSEVPQNLSASRPQDRQFILSSKKLLLSDSGFYLCAWSARAGEKLFFGSGTQLSVL.

The table lists this clone with a count of one. The chain has TRBV7-2 and TRBJ2-3; the D is unclear. Trimming pared 1 base from V and 4 bases from J, leaving 9 bases between. CDR1 is SGHTA and CDR2 is FQGNSA in the germline V gene. The length of the CDR3 is 14 residues. The DNA of the CDR3 is TGTGCCAGCAGCTTAGGGCTAGAGGCAGATACGCAGTATTTT. Amino acids: CASSLGLEADTQYF.

This chain uses TRBV6-6 with TRBJ2-7; possible D gene TRBD2, 6 bases. The CDR3 spans 12 residues. Per the germline V gene, CDR1 is MNHNY and CDR2 is SVGAGI (reference sequence). Trimming cost V 5 bases and J 12 bases, with 17 bases left between them. This CDR3 reads CASSSRDSARYF. In nucleotides, the CDR3 is TGTGCCAGCAGTAGCCGGGACTCCGCCCGGTACTTC.

The rearrangement joins TRBV7-9 to TRBJ1-3; unclear D gene. V shed 2 bases and J shed 0 bases, with 5 bases lying between them. The germline gives CDR1 SEHNR, CDR2 FQNEAQ (reference sequence). The CDR3 sequence is 14 residues long. The DNA for the CDR3 is TGTGCCAGCAGCTTAACGGGCTCTGGAAACACCATATATTTT. Amino acids: CASSLTGSGNTIYF.

This rearrangement joins TRBV18 to TRBJ2-1; TRBD2 aligns across 9 bases. The germline gives CDR1 KGHSH, CDR2 LQKENI. The CDR3 contains 14 residues. V dropped 2 bases and J dropped 6; count of bases not matched to a gene: 2. The CDR3 here is CASSPGLAFNEQFF. The CDR3, as DNA: TGTGCCAGCTCACCAGGACTAGCGTTCAATGAGCAGTTCTTC.

This clone was seen a handful of times. This CDR3 is CASRGRGPTYSGANVLTF. The CDR3, as DNA: TGTGCCAGCCGTGGCAGGGGACCAACCTACTCTGGGGCCAACGTCCTGACTTTC. V is TRBV28 and J is TRBJ2-6; tentative D call: TRBD1 (6 bases). Germline lookup yields CDR1 MDHEN and CDR2 SYDVKM. The V and J ends lost 8 bases and 0 bases respectively, with 20 bases between them. This CDR3 contains 18 residues.

The V gene is TRBV7-8, the J gene TRBJ2-7; 10 nucleotides match TRBD2. Germline CDR1 SGHVS, CDR2 FQNEAQ. V lost 4 bases and J lost 3; bases outside the gene matches: 3. The CDR3 is 14 amino acids. The DNA for the CDR3 is TGTGCCAGCAGCTCGACTAGCGGGTACTACGAGCAGTACTTC. Protein: CASSSTSGYYEQYF.

V and J are TRBV19 and TRBJ2-3; the match to TRBD1 covers 8 bases. The V gene's germline CDR1 is LNHDA and CDR2 SQIVND (reference sequence). V lost 4 bases to trimming and J lost 7 bases; unmatched junction nucleotides: 10. The CDR3 totals 15 residues. CDR3 bases: TGTGCCAGTAGTAACCGGGACAGGCTGGCCCATACGCAGTATTTT. Translating gives CASSNRDRLAHTQYF. The entire variable domain, with the rest obtained from reference TRBV19 and TRBJ2-3, is as follows: DGGITQSPKYLFRKEGQNVTLSCEQNLNHDAMYWYRQDPGQGLRLIYYSQIVNDFQKGDIAEGYSVSREKKESFPLTVTSAQKNPTAFYLCASSNRDRLAHTQYFGPGTRLTVL.

This chain connects TRBV7-2 to TRBJ2-7, with D uncertain. Germline CDR1 is SGHTA and CDR2 is FQGNSA. Between the trimmed V and J ends, which lost 5 bases and 2 bases, there was a span of 16 bases. The CDR3 has 15 amino acids. The CDR3 reads CASSPSGVRTYEQYF. In nucleotides, the CDR3 is TGTGCCAGCAGCCCGTCAGGTGTGAGAACCTACGAGCAGTACTTC.

The sample holds a few counts of this clone. The chain employs TRBV29-1 and TRBJ1-2, with TRBD1 matching over 10 bases. The CDR3 runs 14 residues. CDR1 and CDR2 from the germline V gene are SQVTM and ANQGSEA. V shed 0 bases and J 8 bases; nucleotides not matched to a gene: 6. This CDR3 reads CSVEEVGTGEGYTF. The CDR3 bases are TGCAGCGTTGAAGAAGTCGGGACAGGGGAAGGCTACACCTTC.

The gene calls are TRBV6-1 and TRBJ1-2; the D gene is possibly TRBD1 (5 bases). V was shortened by 6 bases and J by 3 bases, with 17 bases between the two germline ends. The CDR3 is 15 amino acids. Per the germline V gene, CDR1 is MNHNS and CDR2 is SASEGT. CDR3 protein: CASRATAGGDYGYTF. The DNA of the CDR3 is TGTGCCAGCAGGGCAACCGCTGGGGGGGACTATGGCTACACCTTC.

This chain joins TRBV11-3 and TRBJ2-7, with D possibly matching TRBD1 (6 bases). Per the germline V gene, CDR1 is SGHNT and CDR2 is YENEEA. The CDR3 contains 13 residues. Trimming left V 3 bases short and J 5 bases short, with 11 bases between. As DNA, the CDR3 is TGTGCCAGCAGCTTCGTCAGGGGCCACGAGCAGTACTTC. This codes for CASSFVRGHEQYF.

This clone was observed a few times. The chain is built from TRBV5-4 and TRBJ2-2, with 10 bases matching TRBD2. CDR3 length: 17 amino acids. The V segment lost 2 bases and the J segment 0 bases; nucleotides outside the gene matches: 4. Per germline, CDR1 SGHNT and CDR2 YYREEE (reference sequence). In DNA, the CDR3 is TGTGCCAGCAGCTTATCGGGACTAGCGACGAACACCGGGGAGCTGTTTTTT. Amino acid sequence: CASSLSGLATNTGELFF. The full variable domain, with the rest looked up from reference TRBV5-4 and TRBJ2-2, is ETGVTQSPTHLIKTRGQQVTLRCSSQSGHNTVSWYQQALGQGPQFIFQYYREEENGRGNFPPRFSGLQFPNYSSELNVNALELDDSALYLCASSLSGLATNTGELFFGEGSRLTVL.

The chain uses TRBV27 and TRBJ2-3, with no clear D. The V gene's germline CDR1 is MNHEY and CDR2 SMNVEV (reference sequence). V lost 2 bases, J lost 4 bases, and 7 bases lay in between. The CDR3 is 13 residues long. The CDR3 sequence is CASSLSSPDTQYF. The DNA for the CDR3 is TGTGCCAGCAGTTTAAGTAGTCCAGATACGCAGTATTTT.

This clone was seen only once. The rearrangement joins TRBV27 to TRBJ2-2; no clear D gene. The length of the CDR3 is 17 residues. V lost 1 base to trimming and J lost 2 bases, with 14 bases between them. Germline V gene lookup returns CDR1 MNHEY and CDR2 SMNVEV (reference sequence). Here the CDR3 reads CASSLFVRFSNTGELFF. CDR3 DNA: TGTGCCAGCAGTTTATTTGTCAGGTTCTCAAACACCGGGGAGCTGTTTTTT.

The gene calls are TRBV6-4 and TRBJ2-1; perhaps TRBD2 as D (6 bases). V lost 6 bases and J 15 bases, leaving 21 bases between the germline ends. Germline V gives CDR1 MRHNA, CDR2 SNTAGT. This CDR3 region has 13 residues. In DNA, the CDR3 is TGTGCCAGCAGCGTGGTAGGAGGGCAGGGTACGTTCTTC. It codes for CASSVVGGQGTFF.